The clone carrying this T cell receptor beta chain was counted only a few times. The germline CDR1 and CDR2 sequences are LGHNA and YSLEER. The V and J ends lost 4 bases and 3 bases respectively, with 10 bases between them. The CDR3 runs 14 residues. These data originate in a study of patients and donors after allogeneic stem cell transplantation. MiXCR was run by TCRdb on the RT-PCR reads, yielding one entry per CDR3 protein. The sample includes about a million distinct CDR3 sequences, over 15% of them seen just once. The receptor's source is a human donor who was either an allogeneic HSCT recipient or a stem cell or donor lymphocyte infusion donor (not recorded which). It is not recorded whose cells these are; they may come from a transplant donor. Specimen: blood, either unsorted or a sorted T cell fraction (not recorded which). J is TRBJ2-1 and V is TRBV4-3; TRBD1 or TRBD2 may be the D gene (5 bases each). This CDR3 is CASSRDPVYNEQFF. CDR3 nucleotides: TGCGCCAGCAGCCGGGACCCCGTCTACAATGAGCAGTTCTTC.